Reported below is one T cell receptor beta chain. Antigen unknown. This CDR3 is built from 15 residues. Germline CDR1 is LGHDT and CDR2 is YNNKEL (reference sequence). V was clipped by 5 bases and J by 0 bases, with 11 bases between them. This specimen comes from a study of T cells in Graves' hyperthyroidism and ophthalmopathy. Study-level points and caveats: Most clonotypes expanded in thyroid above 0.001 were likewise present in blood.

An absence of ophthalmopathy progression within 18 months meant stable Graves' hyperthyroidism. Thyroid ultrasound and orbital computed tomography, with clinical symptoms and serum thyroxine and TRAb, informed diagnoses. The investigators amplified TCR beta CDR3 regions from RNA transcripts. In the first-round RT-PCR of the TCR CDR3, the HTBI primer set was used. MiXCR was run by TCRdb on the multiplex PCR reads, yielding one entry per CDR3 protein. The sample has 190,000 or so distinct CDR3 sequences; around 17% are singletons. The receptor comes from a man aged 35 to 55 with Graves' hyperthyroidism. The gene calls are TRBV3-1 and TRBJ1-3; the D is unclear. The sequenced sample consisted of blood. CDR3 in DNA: TGTGCCAGCAGCGTGGCTCGAGACTCTGGAAACACCATATATTTT. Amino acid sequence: CASSVARDSGNTIYF.